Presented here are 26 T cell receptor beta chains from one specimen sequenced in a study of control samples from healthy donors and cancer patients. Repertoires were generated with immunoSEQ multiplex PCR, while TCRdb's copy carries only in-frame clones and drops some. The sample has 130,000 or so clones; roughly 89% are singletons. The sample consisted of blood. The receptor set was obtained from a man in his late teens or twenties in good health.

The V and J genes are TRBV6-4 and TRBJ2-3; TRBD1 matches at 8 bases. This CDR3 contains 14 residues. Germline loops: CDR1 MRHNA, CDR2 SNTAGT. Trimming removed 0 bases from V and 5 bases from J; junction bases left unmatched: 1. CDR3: CASSDSQGEDTQYF. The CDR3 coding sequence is TGTGCCAGCAGTGACTCACAGGGGGAAGATACGCAGTATTTT.

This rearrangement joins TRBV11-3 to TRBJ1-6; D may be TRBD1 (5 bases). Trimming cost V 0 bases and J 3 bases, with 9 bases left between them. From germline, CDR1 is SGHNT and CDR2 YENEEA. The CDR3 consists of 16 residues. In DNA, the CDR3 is TGTGCCAGCAGCTTAGATAGAGGGGTCTATAATTCACCCCTCCACTTT. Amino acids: CASSLDRGVYNSPLHF.

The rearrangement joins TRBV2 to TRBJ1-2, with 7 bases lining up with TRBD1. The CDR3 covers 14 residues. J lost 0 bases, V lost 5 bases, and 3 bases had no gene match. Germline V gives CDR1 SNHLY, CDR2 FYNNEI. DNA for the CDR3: TGTGCCAGCAGTCAGGGGGTGTCTAACTATGGCTACACCTTC. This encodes CASSQGVSNYGYTF.

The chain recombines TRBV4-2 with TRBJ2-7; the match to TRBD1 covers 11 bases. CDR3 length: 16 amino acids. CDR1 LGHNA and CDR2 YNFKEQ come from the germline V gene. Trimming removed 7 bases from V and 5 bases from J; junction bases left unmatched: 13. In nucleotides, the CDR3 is TGTGCCAGCACCCTAGATCTCGGGACAGGGGGAAACGAGCAGTACTTC. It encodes CASTLDLGTGGNEQYF.

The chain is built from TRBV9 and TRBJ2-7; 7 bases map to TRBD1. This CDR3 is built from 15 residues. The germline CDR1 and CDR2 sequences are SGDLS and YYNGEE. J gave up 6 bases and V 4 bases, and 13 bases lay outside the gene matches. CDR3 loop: CASSSSGTAPTEQYF. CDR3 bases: TGTGCCAGCAGCTCCTCCGGGACAGCTCCTACCGAGCAGTACTTC. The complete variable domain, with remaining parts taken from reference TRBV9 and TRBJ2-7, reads DSGVTQTPKHLITATGQRVTLRCSPRSGDLSVYWYQQSLDQGLQFLIQYYNGEERAKGNILERFSAQQFPDLHSELNLSSLELGDSALYFCASSSSGTAPTEQYFGPGTRLTVT.

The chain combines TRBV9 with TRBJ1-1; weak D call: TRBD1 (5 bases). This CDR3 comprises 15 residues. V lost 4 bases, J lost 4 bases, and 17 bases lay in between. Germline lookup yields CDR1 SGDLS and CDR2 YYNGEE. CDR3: CASSPRWGGSTEAFF. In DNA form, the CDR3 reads TGTGCCAGCAGCCCCCGTTGGGGGGGGAGCACTGAAGCTTTCTTT.

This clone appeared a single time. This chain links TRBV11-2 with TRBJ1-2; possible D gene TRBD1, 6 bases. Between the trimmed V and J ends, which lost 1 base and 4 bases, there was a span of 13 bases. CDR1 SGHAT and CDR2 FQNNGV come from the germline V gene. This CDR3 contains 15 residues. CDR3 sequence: CASSLVSQGPYGYTF. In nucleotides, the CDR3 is TGTGCCAGCAGCTTAGTTAGTCAGGGGCCCTATGGCTACACCTTC.

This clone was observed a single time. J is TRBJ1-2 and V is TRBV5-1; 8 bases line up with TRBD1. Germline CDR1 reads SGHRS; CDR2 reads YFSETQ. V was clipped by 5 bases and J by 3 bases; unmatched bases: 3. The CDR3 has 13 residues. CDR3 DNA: TGCGCCAGCAGTTCGACAGGGGACTATGGCTACACCTTC. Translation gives CASSSTGDYGYTF.

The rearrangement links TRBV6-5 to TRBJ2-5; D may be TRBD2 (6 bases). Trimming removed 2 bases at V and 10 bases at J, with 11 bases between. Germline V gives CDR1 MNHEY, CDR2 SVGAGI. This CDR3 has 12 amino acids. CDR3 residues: CASSYGAGSQYF. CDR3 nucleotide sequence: TGTGCCAGCAGTTACGGGGCGGGGAGCCAGTACTTC.

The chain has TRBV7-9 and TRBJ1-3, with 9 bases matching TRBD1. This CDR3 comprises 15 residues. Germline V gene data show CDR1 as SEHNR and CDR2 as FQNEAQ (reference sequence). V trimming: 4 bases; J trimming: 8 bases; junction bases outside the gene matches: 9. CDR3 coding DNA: TGTGCCAGCAGCTCGACAACAGGGGGCTGGGACACCATATATTTT. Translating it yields CASSSTTGGWDTIYF.

CDR3 DNA sequence: TGCGCCAGCAGTGAGTCGAAGGCTAGCGGGGGGCACGAGTTCTTC. Its translation is CASSESKASGGHEFF. The chain employs TRBV10-1 and TRBJ2-1; 11 bases fit TRBD2. From germline, CDR1 is WNHNN and CDR2 SYGVQD (reference sequence). V trimming: 0 bases; J trimming: 14 bases; junction bases outside the gene matches: 9. The CDR3 contains 15 residues.

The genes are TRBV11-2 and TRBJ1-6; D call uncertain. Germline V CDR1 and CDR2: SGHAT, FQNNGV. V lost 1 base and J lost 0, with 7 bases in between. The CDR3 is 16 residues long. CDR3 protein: CASSLAHSSYNSPLHF. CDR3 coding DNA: TGTGCCAGCAGCTTAGCCCACAGCTCCTATAATTCACCCCTCCACTTT.

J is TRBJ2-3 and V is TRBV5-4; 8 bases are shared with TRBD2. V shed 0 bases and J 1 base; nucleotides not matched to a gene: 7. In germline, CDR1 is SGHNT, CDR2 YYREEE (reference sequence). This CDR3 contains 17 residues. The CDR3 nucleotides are TGTGCCAGCAGCTTGGCGGGATTGCGGGGGGGCACAGATACGCAGTATTTT. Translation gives CASSLAGLRGGTDTQYF.

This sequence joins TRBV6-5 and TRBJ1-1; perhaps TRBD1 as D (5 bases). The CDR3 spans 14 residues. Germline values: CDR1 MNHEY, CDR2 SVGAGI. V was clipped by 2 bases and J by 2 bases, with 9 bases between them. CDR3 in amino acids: CASSYGGFNTEAFF. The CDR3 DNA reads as TGTGCCAGCAGTTACGGGGGTTTTAACACTGAAGCTTTCTTT.

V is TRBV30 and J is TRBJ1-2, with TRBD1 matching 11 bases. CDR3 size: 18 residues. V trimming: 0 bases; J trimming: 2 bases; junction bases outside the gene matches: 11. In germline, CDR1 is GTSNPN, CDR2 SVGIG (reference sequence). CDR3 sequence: CAWSVFGPGTGGNYGYTF. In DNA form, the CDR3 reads TGTGCCTGGAGTGTGTTTGGTCCCGGGACAGGGGGAAACTATGGCTACACCTTC.

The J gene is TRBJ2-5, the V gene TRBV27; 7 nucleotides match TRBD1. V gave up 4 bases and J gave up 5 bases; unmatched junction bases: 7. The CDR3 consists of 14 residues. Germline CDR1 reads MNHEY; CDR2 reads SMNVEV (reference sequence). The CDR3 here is CASSSTGARETQYF. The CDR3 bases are TGTGCCAGCAGTTCAACAGGGGCGCGGGAGACCCAGTACTTC.

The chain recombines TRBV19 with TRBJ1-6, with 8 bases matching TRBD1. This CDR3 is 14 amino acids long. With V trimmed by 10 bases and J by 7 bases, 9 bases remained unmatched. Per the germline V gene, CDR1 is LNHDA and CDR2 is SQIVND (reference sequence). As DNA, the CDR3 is TGTGCCACAGGATTCCAGGGGGCCAATTCACCCCTCCACTTT. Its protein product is CATGFQGANSPLHF.

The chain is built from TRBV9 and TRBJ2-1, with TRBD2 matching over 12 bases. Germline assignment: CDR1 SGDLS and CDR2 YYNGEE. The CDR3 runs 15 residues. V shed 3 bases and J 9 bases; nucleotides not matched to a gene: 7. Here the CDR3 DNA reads TGTGCCAGCAGCGAGGCTAGCGGGGGGGCATCTGAGCAGTTCTTC. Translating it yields CASSEASGGASEQFF.

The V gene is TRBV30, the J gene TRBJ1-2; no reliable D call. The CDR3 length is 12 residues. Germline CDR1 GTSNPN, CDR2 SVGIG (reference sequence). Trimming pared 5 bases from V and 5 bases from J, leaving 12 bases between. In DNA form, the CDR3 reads TGTGCCTGGTCGCTTACACGGTATGGCTACACCTTC. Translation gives CAWSLTRYGYTF.

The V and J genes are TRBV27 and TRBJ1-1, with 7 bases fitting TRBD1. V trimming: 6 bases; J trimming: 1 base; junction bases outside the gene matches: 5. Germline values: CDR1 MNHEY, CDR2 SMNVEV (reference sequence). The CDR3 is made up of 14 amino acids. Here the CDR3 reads CASRRQGSNTEAFF. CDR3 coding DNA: TGTGCCAGCAGAAGACAGGGATCGAACACTGAAGCTTTCTTT.

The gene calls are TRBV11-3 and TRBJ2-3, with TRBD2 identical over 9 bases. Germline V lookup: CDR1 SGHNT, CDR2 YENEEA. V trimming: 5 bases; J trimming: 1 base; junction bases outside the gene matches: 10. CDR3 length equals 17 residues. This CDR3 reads CASSPGGGGGRTDTQYF. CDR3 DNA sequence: TGTGCCAGCAGCCCGGGCGGCGGGGGGGGACGCACAGATACGCAGTATTTT.

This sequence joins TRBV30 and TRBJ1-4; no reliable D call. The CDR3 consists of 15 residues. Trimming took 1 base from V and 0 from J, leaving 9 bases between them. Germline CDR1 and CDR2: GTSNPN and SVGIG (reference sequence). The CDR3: CAWSEPDATNEKLFF. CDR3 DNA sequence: TGTGCCTGGAGTGAACCAGACGCAACTAATGAAAAACTGTTTTTT.

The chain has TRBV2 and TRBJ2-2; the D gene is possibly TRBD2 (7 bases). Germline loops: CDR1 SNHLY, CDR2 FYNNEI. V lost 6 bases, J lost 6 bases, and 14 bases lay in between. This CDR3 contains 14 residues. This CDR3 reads CASRGGGRAGELFF. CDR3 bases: TGTGCCAGCAGGGGAGGGGGGCGAGCCGGGGAGCTGTTTTTT.

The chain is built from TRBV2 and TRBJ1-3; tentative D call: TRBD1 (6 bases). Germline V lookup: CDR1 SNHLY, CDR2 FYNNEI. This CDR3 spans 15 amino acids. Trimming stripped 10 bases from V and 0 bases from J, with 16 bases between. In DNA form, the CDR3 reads TGTGCCACGGTTAGGGGGGATAGCTCTGGAAACACCATATATTTT. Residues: CATVRGDSSGNTIYF.

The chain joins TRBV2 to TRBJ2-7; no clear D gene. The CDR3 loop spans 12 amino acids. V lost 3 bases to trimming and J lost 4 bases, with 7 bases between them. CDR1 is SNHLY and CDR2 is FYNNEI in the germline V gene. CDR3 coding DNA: TGTGCCAGCAGTGAGAACAGTTACGAGCAGTACTTC. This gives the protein CASSENSYEQYF. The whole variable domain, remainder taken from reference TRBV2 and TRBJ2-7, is EPEVTQTPSHQVTQMGQEVILRCVPISNHLYFYWYRQILGQKVEFLVSFYNNEISEKSEIFDDQFSVERPDGSNFTLKIRSTKLEDSAMYFCASSENSYEQYFGPGTRLTVT.

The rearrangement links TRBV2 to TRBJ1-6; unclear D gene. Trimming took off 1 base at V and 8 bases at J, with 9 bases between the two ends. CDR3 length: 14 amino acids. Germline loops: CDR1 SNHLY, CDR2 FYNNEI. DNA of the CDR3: TGTGCCAGCAGTGAAGAGGGTGGGCATTCACCCCTCCACTTT. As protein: CASSEEGGHSPLHF.